This T cell receptor beta chain stems from a study of cytomegalovirus exposure and HLA in healthy donors. At the level of the study: Early released data had 80 million or so unique TCRs, all coming from HLA-typed donors.

Germline values: CDR1 MDHEN, CDR2 SYDVKM. V was cut by 2 bases and J by 3 bases, with 8 bases left in between. This CDR3 has 13 amino acids. With 60 Vbeta and 13 Jbeta primers, the PCR was carried out. Clones were read by immunoSEQ multiplex PCR, and TCRdb kept only the in-frame ones, dropping some. The repertoire holds roughly 120,000 clones, roughly 67% seen once, with over 7.5% in the top ten. This clone was observed a handful of times. The chain is built from TRBV28 and TRBJ2-7; possibly TRBD1 for D (5 bases). Sequencing was performed on PBMCs. The sequence was obtained from a man aged 35 to 55 in good health and CMV-seronegative. The CDR3 loop reads CASSLGAHYEQYF. The CDR3 DNA reads as TGTGCCAGCAGTTTAGGGGCCCACTACGAGCAGTACTTC.